Included here is one T cell receptor beta chain sequence, with context. Original analysis: Using reference gene primer amplification, nucleated cell counts were estimated. Data came from immunoSEQ multiplex PCR; TCRdb stores just in-frame clones and leaves some out. That table furnishes V, J and clone size, whereas the DNA furnished D and trimming. The repertoire holds tens of thousands of clones, with 60% to 80% as singletons. The data are from a study of blood T cell repertoires in COVID-19. About the research overall: The origin of the acute and convalescent COVID-19 samples was the United States, Italy and Spain. Sample material is recorded as cDNA or gDNA derived from T cells, B-cell-depleted T cells, or PBMCs.

V was cut by 4 bases and J by 3 bases, with 16 bases left in between. Per germline, CDR1 SNHLY and CDR2 FYNNEI. The CDR3 spans 15 residues. The sequenced material came from peripheral blood. The rearrangement uses TRBV2 and TRBJ2-7, with a weak D call TRBD1 (6 bases). This TCR was recovered from a human donor in a cohort sampled during active COVID-19. The DNA of the CDR3 is TGTGCCAGCAGTGCCGGCAGGGGTGGGGTCTACGAGCAGTACTTC. Its protein product is CASSAGRGGVYEQYF.